This T cell receptor beta chain was obtained from a study of shared clonotypes between healthy human individuals (TCRdb year 2020). Some background on the complete study: Two women and a few men aged 18 to 49 years were included in the cohort. For each donor, CD4 naive and CD4 memory were each given three plates, CD8 naive was given two plates, and CD8 memory was given one plate. Blood TCR repertoires of roughly 5 healthy adults were deeply sequenced to estimate repertoire size and the extent of clonotype sharing between individuals. To increase sequencing depth and limit assay-specific biases, different laboratories used diverse techniques to prepare libraries and sequence TCR repertoires. Between about 0.8 and 9 billion PBMCs per donor were obtained by leukapheresis. The full study reports these points: Pairwise subsampling led to the expectation that sequencing depth would affect the degree of clonotype sharing among donors. Sampling was limited to blood, and TCR repertoires in tissue likely differ from TCR repertoires in blood. Clonotypes shared by all four sorted-subset donors showed higher generation probabilities than non-shared clonotypes. Rarefaction of sorted-subset datasets indicated incomplete sequencing despite the large sequencing depth. Across four donors, around 5% of naive CD4, 3% to 4% of naive CD8, about 2.3% of memory CD4, and approximately 0.4% of memory CD8 clonotypes were shared. Estimated clonotype richness was generally larger for naive than for memory subsets. Because the study included only a small number of donors, the genetic and exposure-history diversity represented was limited.

Using the deep immunoSEQ assay, multiplex PCR amplified TCR CDR3 regions from genomic DNA. Genomic DNA extracted from each cell subset was distributed evenly over all wells of several immunoSEQ 96-well plates, and each plate served as one replicate. For sorted subsets, each replicate PCR was loaded with around 220 ng genomic DNA, equivalent to 25,000 to 35,000 T cell genomes. Purified libraries were measured with a Qubit 3.0 fluorometer, size-checked on a Bioanalyzer 2100, and measured again with the KAPA Library Quantification kit. Every immunoSEQ 96-well plate was sequenced on a separate single-read 150-cycle Illumina NextSeq 550 flow cell. On the study's bioinformatics: Because the immunoSEQ output included only junctional sequences and no quality scores, the filtering could not be the same as the filtering used for full-length reads. Sequences were annotated with PyIR, a Python wrapper for IgBLAST v1.9, using IMGT germline references to assign V/J genes and CDR3. Any read was removed if the V/J assignment was weak (E-value above 1e-6), the CDR3 was missing, or the read contained stop codons, out-of-frame junctions, or ambiguous translated residues. V3J clonotypes were defined as sequences sharing the same inferred V gene, J gene, and CDR3 amino acid sequence. Percentage overlap between repertoires was computed as shared unique clonotypes divided by the size of the smaller repertoire. Repertoire richness was assessed with RTK rarefaction, the Chao1 estimator, and Recon v2.1 estimates of unobserved clonotypes. For all TCRbeta clonotypes obtained by the gDNA method from a handful of donors, generation probabilities were computed with OLGA. TCRdb retrieved this table from immuneACCESS and kept in-frame rearrangements only. Not all clones are present; in checked studies, unresolved V genes account for under half, and no reason is known for the remainder. The V and J calls and clone size are taken from that table; D and trimming were inferred from the DNA. In all, the sample holds roughly 2 million clones, and about 95% of those were seen once. The ten largest clones add up to 0.13% of the sample.

Reading from cysteine to phenylalanine, the CDR3 counts 15 amino acids. Only the CDR3 DNA stays, 45 bases, in frame from base 1. The germline V gene encodes CDR1 SGHAT and CDR2 FQNNGV. Trimming costs V 4 bases and J 7 bases, and their ends lie 14 bases apart. To note about this clone: Its antigen is still unknown. No base quality values were provided; no much bigger clone lies one nucleotide off.

Healthy HIV-negative adults with no recently reported acute infections or vaccinations were included as donors. Every donor was a Caucasian adult residing in Nashville, Tennessee, USA. CD4+ T cells were enriched by magnetic negative selection, after which naive cells were positively selected on CD45RA and the negative fraction was taken as the memory subset. After blood collection by leukapheresis, PBMCs were isolated using Ficoll-Histopaque density gradient centrifugation and then cryopreserved in the vapor phase of liquid nitrogen. Purity and quantity of every magnetically sorted T cell population were checked by analytical flow cytometry. From each sorted fraction, genomic DNA was isolated and quantified by UV absorbance on a Nanodrop 2000c.

The chain is assembled from TRBV11-2 and TRBJ1-6; the best D guess is TRBD1, with 6 bases matching. Sequenced: naive CD4+ T cells sorted from blood. In the paper's terms, the cell subset or site label means: CD45RA+ positively selected. The source is a man younger than 30 in good health. The CDR3: CASSSIRDKNSPLHF. In nucleotides, the sequence is TGTGCCAGCAGCTCAATCCGGGACAAAAATTCACCCCTCCACTTT.